Detailed here is one TCR beta chain. This sample was taken from a study of control samples from healthy donors and cancer patients. The assay was immunoSEQ multiplex PCR, and TCRdb's table has in-frame clones only and misses some. The table lists 150,000 to 190,000 clones, 93% of them singletons. Trimming took 2 bases from V and 2 from J, leaving 17 bases between them. The CDR3 consists of 16 residues. The germline gives CDR1 SGHRS, CDR2 YFSETQ. This chain joins TRBV5-1 and TRBJ2-7; D might be TRBD1 or TRBD2, each matching 6 bases. This TCR derives from a man in his fifties or sixties in good health. Specimen: blood. The CDR3 loop is CASSFTGRTTAYEQYF. The DNA for the CDR3 is TGCGCCAGCAGCTTCACAGGGCGGACTACTGCCTACGAGCAGTACTTC.